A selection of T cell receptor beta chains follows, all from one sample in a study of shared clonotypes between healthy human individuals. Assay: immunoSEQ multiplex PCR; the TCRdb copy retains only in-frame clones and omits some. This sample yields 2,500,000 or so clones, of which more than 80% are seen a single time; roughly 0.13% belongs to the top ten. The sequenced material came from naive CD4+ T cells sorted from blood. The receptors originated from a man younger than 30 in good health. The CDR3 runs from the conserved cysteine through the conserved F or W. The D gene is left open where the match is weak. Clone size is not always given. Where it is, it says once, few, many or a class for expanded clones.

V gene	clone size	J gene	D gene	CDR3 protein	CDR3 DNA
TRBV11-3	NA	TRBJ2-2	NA	CASSSRGGNTGELFF	TGTGCCAGCAGCTCTAGGGGGGGGAACACCGGGGAGCTGTTTTTT
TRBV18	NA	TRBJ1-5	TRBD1	CASSQFNSGTGDNQPQHF	TGTGCCAGCTCGCAGTTCAATTCCGGGACAGGCGACAATCAGCCCCAGCATTTT
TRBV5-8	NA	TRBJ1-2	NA	CASSFLQSHPNYGYTF	TGTGCCAGCAGCTTCTTACAGAGCCACCCCAACTATGGCTACACCTTC
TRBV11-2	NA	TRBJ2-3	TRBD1	CASSLAGQGTTDTQYF	TGTGCCAGCAGCTTAGCCGGACAGGGGACCACAGATACGCAGTATTTT
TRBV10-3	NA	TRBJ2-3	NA	CATQEDGFRADTQYF	TGTGCCACCCAAGAGGATGGGTTTAGGGCAGATACGCAGTATTTT
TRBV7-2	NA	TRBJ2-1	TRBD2	CASSFRLAGVNEQFF	TGTGCCAGCAGCTTCCGACTAGCGGGGGTCAATGAGCAGTTCTTC
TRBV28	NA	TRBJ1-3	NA	CASSSPRVTPNTIYF	TGTGCCAGCAGCTCCCCCCGCGTGACACCAAACACCATATATTTT
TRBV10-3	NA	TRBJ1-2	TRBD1	CATSTGASSVDGYTF	TGTGCCACCTCGACAGGGGCCTCTAGTGTAGATGGCTACACCTTC
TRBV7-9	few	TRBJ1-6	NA	CASSFGTNSPLHF	TGTGCCAGCAGCTTCGGGACCAACTCACCCCTCCACTTT
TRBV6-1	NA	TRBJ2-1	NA	CASSEAPGSSYNEQFF	TGTGCCAGCAGTGAAGCCCCGGGGAGCTCCTACAATGAGCAGTTCTTC
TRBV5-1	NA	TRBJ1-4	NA	CASGPGAVNEKLFF	TGCGCCAGCGGCCCGGGGGCGGTTAATGAAAAACTGTTTTTT
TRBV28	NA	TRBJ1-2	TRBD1	CASSFPAGGDYGYTF	TGTGCCAGCAGTTTTCCCGCAGGGGGGGACTATGGCTACACCTTC
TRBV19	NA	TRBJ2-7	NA	CASSIKAGAYEQYF	TGTGCCAGTAGTATCAAGGCAGGGGCCTACGAGCAGTACTTC
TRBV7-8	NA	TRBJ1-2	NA	CASSLFRDSGRIYGYTF	TGTGCCAGCAGCTTATTTCGCGACAGCGGCCGGATCTATGGCTACACCTTC
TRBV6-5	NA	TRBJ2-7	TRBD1	CASSLGQGNEQYF	TGTGCCAGCAGCCTGGGACAGGGAAACGAGCAGTACTTC
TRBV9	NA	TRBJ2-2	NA	CASSVAGTRYTGELFF	TGTGCCAGCAGCGTCGCCGGGACCAGATACACCGGGGAGCTGTTTTTT
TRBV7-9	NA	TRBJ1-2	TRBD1	CASRHFEGQGGYTF	TGTGCCAGCAGGCACTTCGAGGGACAGGGAGGCTACACCTTC
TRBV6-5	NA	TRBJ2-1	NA	CASSYGAWGNEQFF	TGTGCCAGCAGTTACGGCGCATGGGGGAATGAGCAGTTCTTC
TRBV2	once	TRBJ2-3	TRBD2	CASSPSGGATDTQYF	TGTGCCAGCAGTCCTAGCGGGGGGGCCACAGATACGCAGTATTTT
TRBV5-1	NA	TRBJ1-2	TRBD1	CASSWTGIDGYTF	TGCGCCAGCAGCTGGACAGGAATCGATGGCTACACCTTC
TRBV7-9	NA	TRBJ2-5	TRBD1	CASSVPGQGAETQYF	TGTGCCAGCAGCGTGCCGGGACAGGGCGCAGAGACCCAGTACTTC
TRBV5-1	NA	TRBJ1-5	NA	CASSLEGFQPQHF	TGCGCCAGCAGCTTGGAGGGATTTCAGCCCCAGCATTTT
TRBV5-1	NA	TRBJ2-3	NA	CASSPQGTTDTQYF	TGCGCCAGCAGCCCCCAGGGGACCACAGATACGCAGTATTTT
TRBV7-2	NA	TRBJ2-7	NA	CASSPRAPGAYEQYF	TGTGCCAGCAGCCCCAGGGCCCCGGGCGCCTACGAGCAGTACTTC
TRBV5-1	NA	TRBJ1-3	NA	CASSLEAYSGNTIYF	TGCGCCAGCAGCTTGGAGGCCTACTCGGGAAACACCATATATTTT
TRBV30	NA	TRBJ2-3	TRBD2	CAWGASRTSGNYPDTQYF	TGTGCCTGGGGGGCCAGCCGGACTAGCGGGAATTATCCAGATACGCAGTATTTT
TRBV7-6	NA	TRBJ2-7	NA	CASSSLSGIGEQYF	TGTGCCAGCAGTTCGTTGTCCGGGATTGGTGAGCAGTACTTC
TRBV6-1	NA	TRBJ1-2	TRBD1	CAIGQGYTYGYTF	TGTGCCATCGGACAGGGGTATACGTATGGCTACACCTTC
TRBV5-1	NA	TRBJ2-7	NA	CASSPIPDSGEQYF	TGCGCCAGCAGCCCCATTCCGGACAGTGGTGAGCAGTACTTC
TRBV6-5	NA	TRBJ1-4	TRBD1	CASSHRGATNEKLFF	TGTGCCAGCAGTCACAGGGGTGCAACTAATGAAAAACTGTTTTTT
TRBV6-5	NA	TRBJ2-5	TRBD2	CASSYSRRGGRETQYF	TGTGCCAGCAGTTACTCCCGACGGGGGGGCCGGGAGACCCAGTACTTC
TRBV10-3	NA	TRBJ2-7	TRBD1	CATRGQGALRNYEQYF	TGTGCCACCAGGGGACAGGGGGCTCTGAGAAACTACGAGCAGTACTTC
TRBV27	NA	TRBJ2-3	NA	CASSLGSFSTDTQYF	TGTGCCAGCAGTCTGGGGTCATTCAGCACAGATACGCAGTATTTT
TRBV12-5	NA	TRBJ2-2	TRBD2	CASGTGLAGGGSLFF	TGTGCTAGTGGAACGGGACTAGCGGGAGGGGGATCACTGTTTTTT
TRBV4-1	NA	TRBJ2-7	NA	CASSQVWNSLTRQYF	TGCGCCAGCAGCCAAGTTTGGAATAGCCTTACGAGACAGTACTTC
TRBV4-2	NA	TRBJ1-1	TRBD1	CASKEETGSSEAFF	TGTGCCAGCAAGGAAGAGACAGGGTCAAGTGAAGCTTTCTTT
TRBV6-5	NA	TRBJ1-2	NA	CASSYSSGVTSGYTF	TGTGCCAGCAGTTACTCGAGCGGCGTTACAAGTGGCTACACCTTC
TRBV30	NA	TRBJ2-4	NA	CAWSGGAKNIQYF	TGTGCCTGGAGTGGGGGAGCCAAAAACATTCAGTACTTC
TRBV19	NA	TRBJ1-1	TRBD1	CASTRDRGQTEAFF	TGTGCCAGTACTAGGGACAGGGGTCAAACTGAAGCTTTCTTT
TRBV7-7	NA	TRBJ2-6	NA	CASSLWYGANVLTF	TGTGCTAGCAGCTTGTGGTATGGGGCCAACGTCCTGACTTTC
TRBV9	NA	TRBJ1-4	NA	CASSVDPGEKLFF	TGTGCCAGCAGCGTAGACCCAGGGGAAAAACTGTTTTTT
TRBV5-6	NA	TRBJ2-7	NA	CASSLGHRDAYEQYF	TGTGCCAGCAGCTTGGGACACAGGGATGCCTACGAGCAGTACTTC
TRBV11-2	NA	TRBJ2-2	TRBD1	CASSPRKGASSNTGELFF	TGTGCCAGCAGCCCGAGGAAGGGGGCGAGTTCAAACACCGGGGAGCTGTTTTTT
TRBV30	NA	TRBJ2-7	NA	CAWSVQVRGSYEQYF	TGTGCCTGGAGTGTTCAGGTCCGAGGGTCCTACGAGCAGTACTTC
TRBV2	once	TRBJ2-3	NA	CASSEGADDTQYF	TGTGCCAGCAGTGAAGGAGCGGATGATACGCAGTATTTT
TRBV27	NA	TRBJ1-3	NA	CASSLSTGNTIYF	TGTGCCAGCAGTTTATCTACCGGAAACACCATATATTTT
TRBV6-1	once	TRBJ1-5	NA	CASSGYSNQPQHF	TGTGCCAGCAGTGGATATAGCAATCAGCCCCAGCATTTT
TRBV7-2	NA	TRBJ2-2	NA	CASSLNTGELFF	TGTGCCAGCAGCCTGAACACCGGGGAGCTGTTTTTT
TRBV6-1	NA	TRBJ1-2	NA	CASSEHLREYGYTF	TGTGCCAGCAGTGAGCACCTAAGGGAGTATGGCTACACCTTC
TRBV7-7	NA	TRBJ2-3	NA	CASSLSGAGTDTQYF	TGTGCTAGCAGCTTATCAGGGGCGGGCACAGATACGCAGTATTTT
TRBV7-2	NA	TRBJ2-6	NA	CASSFFRGSGANVLTF	TGTGCCAGCAGCTTTTTCAGGGGATCTGGGGCCAACGTCCTGACTTTC
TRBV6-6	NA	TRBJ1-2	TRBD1	CASSSDRAFGYTF	TGTGCCAGCAGTTCGGACAGGGCGTTTGGCTACACCTTC
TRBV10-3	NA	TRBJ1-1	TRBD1	CAIDRGKNTEAFF	TGTGCCATTGACAGGGGAAAAAACACTGAAGCTTTCTTT
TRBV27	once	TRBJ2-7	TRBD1	CASSLAQGFSYEQYF	TGTGCCAGCAGTTTAGCACAGGGGTTCTCCTACGAGCAGTACTTC
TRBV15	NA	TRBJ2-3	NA	CATSRDLGGPDTQYF	TGTGCCACCAGCAGAGATTTAGGAGGGCCAGATACGCAGTATTTT